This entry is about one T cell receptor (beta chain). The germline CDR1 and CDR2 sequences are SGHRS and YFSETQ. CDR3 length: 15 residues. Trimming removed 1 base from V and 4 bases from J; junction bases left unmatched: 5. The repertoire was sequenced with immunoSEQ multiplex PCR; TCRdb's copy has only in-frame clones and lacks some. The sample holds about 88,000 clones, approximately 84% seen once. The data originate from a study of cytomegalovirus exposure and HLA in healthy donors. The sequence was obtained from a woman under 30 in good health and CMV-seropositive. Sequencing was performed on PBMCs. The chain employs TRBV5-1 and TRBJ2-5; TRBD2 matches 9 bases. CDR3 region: CASSLQRGAGETQYF. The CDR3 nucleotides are TGCGCCAGCAGCTTGCAGCGGGGGGCGGGAGAGACCCAGTACTTC.